Below are 10 T cell receptor beta chains sequenced from a single sample in a study of blood T cell repertoires in COVID-19 (dated by TCRdb to about 2020). Library prep was done by the immunoSEQ multiplex PCR assay. What TCRdb holds here is the immuneACCESS table cut down to in-frame rearrangements. Part of the clones is not present; checked against another copy, under half of the missing clones reflect an unresolved V gene, and the others are unexplained. Here the sample has 150,000 or so clones; almost 90% occur a single time. About 1.5% of the sample goes to the ten largest clones. What was sequenced was peripheral blood. These receptors came from a woman aged 55-69 years with acute or convalescent COVID-19.

Worth noting for this clone: An end of the junction differs from the germline gene, which may be a read error. The V and J genes are TRBV7-7 and TRBJ2-7; 7 bases align to TRBD1. The CDR3 is 15 residues long. Germline values: CDR1 SSHAT, CDR2 FNYEAQ (reference sequence). The CDR3 sequence: CASSIRQGVSYEQYF. CDR3 bases: TGTGCTAGCAGTATTCGACAGGGAGTCTCCTACGAGCAGTACTTC.

This clone has only a few counts. This chain links TRBV18 with TRBJ2-1, with 8 bases identical to TRBD2. Germline assignment: CDR1 KGHSH and CDR2 LQKENI. The CDR3 consists of 17 residues. Germline trimming cut 0 bases from V and 12 bases from J; bases unmatched to any gene: 16. In DNA, the CDR3 is TGTGCCAGCTCACCACCACCGGCTGCGGGGGGCGCCCTCGTGCAGTTCTTC. The encoded protein is CASSPPPAAGGALVQFF. The whole variable domain, filled in from reference TRBV18 and TRBJ2-1, reads NAGVMQNPRHLVRRRGQEARLRCSPMKGHSHVYWYRQLPEEGLKFMVYLQKENIIDESGMPKERFSAEFPKEGPSILRIQQVVRGDSAAYFCASSPPPAAGGALVQFFGPGTRLTVL.

The table lists this clone with a count of one. The chain couples TRBV7-3 to TRBJ1-1; 7 positions agree with TRBD1. Germline V CDR1 and CDR2: SGHTA, FQGTGA. The CDR3 length is 14 residues. With 5 bases clipped from V and 4 bases from J, the junction kept 7 bases outside the gene matches. As DNA, the CDR3 is TGTGCCAGCAGCCCCCAGGGGGTGAGCACTGAAGCTTTCTTT. Encoded protein: CASSPQGVSTEAFF.

The chain links TRBV18 to TRBJ2-1; 11 nucleotides match TRBD1. CDR1 is KGHSH and CDR2 is LQKENI in the germline V gene. The junction had 3 bases not matched to a gene; V was cut back by 0 bases and J by 8 bases. This CDR3 is 15 amino acids long. CDR3 bases: TGTGCCAGCTCACCACCCGGACAGGGGGCCCATGAGCAGTTCTTC. Amino acids: CASSPPGQGAHEQFF.

This chain links TRBV19 with TRBJ1-1; 10 nucleotides match TRBD1. The CDR3 sequence is 15 residues long. V shed 4 bases, J shed 2 bases, and the junction held 4 bases outside the gene matches. In germline, CDR1 is LNHDA, CDR2 SQIVND (reference sequence). CDR3 DNA: TGTGCCAGTAGTAGGGGACAGGGGTCTAACACTGAAGCTTTCTTT. This codes for CASSRGQGSNTEAFF.

This rearrangement joins TRBV11-2 to TRBJ2-7; tentative D call: TRBD1 (7 bases). Germline CDR1 SGHAT, CDR2 FQNNGV. The CDR3 totals 13 residues. V was shortened by 1 base and J by 6 bases, with 10 bases between the two germline ends. The CDR3 DNA sequence: TGTGCCAGCAGCTTAGTCAGGGGGGTCGAGCAGTACTTC. Translating it yields CASSLVRGVEQYF.

The chain is built from TRBV4-2 and TRBJ1-1; D unclear. This CDR3 region has 15 residues. Germline V gene lookup returns CDR1 LGHNA and CDR2 YNFKEQ. The V end lost 7 bases, the J end lost 4 bases, and 19 bases lay between the germline ends. The CDR3 coding sequence is TGTGCCAGCACTCCTCCGGGGAGGGTCACCACTGAAGCTTTCTTT. This translates into CASTPPGRVTTEAFF.

The genes are TRBV30 and TRBJ1-6; D perhaps matches TRBD1 (6 bases). The CDR3 runs 13 residues. Germline V lookup: CDR1 GTSNPN, CDR2 SVGIG (reference sequence). The CDR3 sequence: CGSGANYNSPLHF. DNA for the CDR3: TGTGGGTCAGGGGCCAACTATAATTCACCCCTCCACTTT.

The rearrangement joins TRBV13 to TRBJ2-2, with 13 bases aligning to TRBD2. Germline-derived CDR1 and CDR2 are PRHDT and FYEKMQ (reference sequence). This CDR3 region has 18 residues. The ends lost 0 bases at V and 3 bases at J; junction bases unmatched: 4. The CDR3: CASSLGRGTSGDTGELFF. The CDR3 nucleotides are TGTGCCAGCAGCTTAGGGCGTGGGACTAGCGGGGACACCGGGGAGCTGTTTTTT.

The chain recombines TRBV27 with TRBJ1-2, with TRBD1 matching 9 bases. The germline gives CDR1 MNHEY, CDR2 SMNVEV (reference sequence). This CDR3 is built from 15 residues. V was pared by 7 bases and J by 8 bases, with 14 bases of the junction left unmatched. For the CDR3, the DNA is TGTGCCAGCACTCTCACAGGGGGCCCGACGAAGGGCTACACCTTC. This encodes CASTLTGGPTKGYTF.